The 25 T cell receptor beta chains listed next were all sequenced from one sample in a study of early T cells in non-severe SARS-CoV-2 infection. Via MiXCR, TCRdb re-called the 5' RACE reads, giving one row per CDR3 protein. The sample contains 20,000 to 30,000 distinct CDR3 sequences, about 4.5% of which appear only once. Sample: whole blood. The receptors derive from an adult who was a healthcare worker with PCR-confirmed SARS-CoV-2 infection or an uninfected control (not recorded which).

V usage is TRBV2 and J usage is TRBJ2-1, with TRBD2 identical over 8 bases. Germline V gives CDR1 SNHLY, CDR2 FYNNEI. The CDR3 is made up of 15 amino acids. V was pared by 2 bases and J by 6 bases, with 6 bases of the junction left unmatched. CDR3 protein: CASSEKTSESNEQFF. The DNA of the CDR3 is TGTGCCAGCAGTGAAAAGACTAGCGAGAGCAATGAGCAGTTCTTC.

This clonotype has a count of ten or more. The J gene is TRBJ2-3, the V gene TRBV19; tentative D call: TRBD2 (6 bases). The V and J ends lost 6 bases and 4 bases respectively, with 23 bases between them. The length of the CDR3 is 17 residues. Germline V CDR1 and CDR2: LNHDA, SQIVND (reference sequence). The CDR3 nucleotides are TGTGCCAGTAGACAAGAGGGCGGGGCGGGCCATCCAGATACGCAGTATTTT. Protein: CASRQEGGAGHPDTQYF.

This clonotype was detected ten times or more. The V call is TRBV10-3, the J call TRBJ2-7; 9 positions match TRBD1. The CDR3 totals 15 residues. V dropped 5 bases and J dropped 2; count of bases not matched to a gene: 7. Germline assignment: CDR1 ENHRY and CDR2 SYGVKD. In DNA, the CDR3 is TGTGCCATCAGTACAGTGGGACAGGGCACCTACGAGCAGTACTTC. As protein: CAISTVGQGTYEQYF.

The V call is TRBV3-1, the J call TRBJ2-5; 7 nucleotides match TRBD2. The V gene end was trimmed by 3 bases and the J gene end by 5 bases; junction bases not matched to a gene: 6. The CDR3 covers 14 residues. Germline V gives CDR1 LGHDT, CDR2 YNNKEL (reference sequence). The CDR3 nucleotides read TGTGCCAGCAGCCATCCGGGAGGTACGGAGACCCAGTACTTC. Protein sequence: CASSHPGGTETQYF.

This clonotype was seen only a few times. The chain carries TRBV5-1 and TRBJ1-1; tentative D call: TRBD1 (5 bases). V was trimmed by 0 bases and J by 3 bases, leaving 15 bases between them. CDR3 length: 16 residues. Germline lookup yields CDR1 SGHRS and CDR2 YFSETQ. CDR3 DNA: TGCGCCAGCAGCTTGGTTCAAGGGGCGGAAGACACTGAAGCTTTCTTT. It translates to CASSLVQGAEDTEAFF.

This clonotype was recorded many times. This rearrangement joins TRBV7-9 to TRBJ1-2; possible D gene TRBD1, 6 bases. CDR1 and CDR2 from the germline V gene are SEHNR and FQNEAQ (reference sequence). Trimming took off 5 bases at V and 7 bases at J, with 14 bases between the two ends. The CDR3 runs 13 residues. DNA of the CDR3: TGTGCCAGCAGCCGGGGGACGGGGGCTGGCTACACCTTC. Amino acid sequence: CASSRGTGAGYTF.

This clonotype turned up a few times. CDR3: CASSKDRGRGGTEAFF. CDR3 nucleotides: TGTGCCAGCAGCAAGGACAGGGGGCGAGGGGGCACTGAAGCTTTCTTT. The genes are TRBV13 and TRBJ1-1; 11 bases match TRBD1. V trimming: 5 bases; J trimming: 4 bases; junction bases outside the gene matches: 9. The germline gives CDR1 PRHDT, CDR2 FYEKMQ (reference sequence). This CDR3 is 16 amino acids long. Using reference TRBV13 and TRBJ1-1 for the parts outside the CDR3, the full variable domain is AAGVIQSPRHLIKEKRETATLKCYPIPRHDTVYWYQQGPGQDPQFLISFYEKMQSDKGSIPDRFSAQQFSDYHSELNMSSLELGDSALYFCASSKDRGRGGTEAFFGQGTRLTVV.

The genes are TRBV5-1 and TRBJ2-3; D not resolved. From germline, CDR1 is SGHRS and CDR2 YFSETQ. This CDR3 comprises 17 residues. Trimming removed 4 bases at V and 2 bases at J, with 20 bases between. CDR3 DNA sequence: TGCGCCAGCAGCATTCGCCCCGCGATAATCATCACAGATACGCAGTATTTT. Translation gives CASSIRPAIIITDTQYF. Together with reference TRBV5-1 and TRBJ2-3, the CDR3 gives the full variable domain: KAGVTQTPRYLIKTRGQQVTLSCSPISGHRSVSWYQQTPGQGLQFLFEYFSETQRNKGNFPGRFSGRQFSNSRSEMNVSTLELGDSALYLCASSIRPAIIITDTQYFGPGTRLTVL.

This clonotype was seen many times. The chain carries TRBV20-1 and TRBJ1-2; 12 bases map to TRBD1. Losses at the gene ends were 7 bases for V and 8 bases for J; bases not matched to a gene: 8. Germline values: CDR1 DFQATT, CDR2 SNEGSKA (reference sequence). This CDR3 spans 13 amino acids. CDR3 amino acids: CSVAGQGAIGYTF. In nucleotides, the CDR3 is TGCAGTGTCGCGGGACAGGGGGCTATCGGCTACACCTTC.

This clonotype was seen only a few times. The chain uses TRBV20-1 and TRBJ2-7; the D gene is possibly TRBD1 (5 bases). CDR3 length equals 12 residues. The germline V gene has CDR1 DFQATT and CDR2 SNEGSKA (reference sequence). V shed 5 bases and J shed 7 bases, with 15 bases lying between them. Here the CDR3 reads CSAPPPGSEQYF. The CDR3 region has the DNA TGCAGTGCTCCTCCCCCAGGGTCGGAGCAGTACTTC.

This clonotype was recorded at least ten times. The CDR3 DNA reads as TGTGCCAGCAGCCACCTTTCCGGGGAGCTGTTTTTT. Amino acids: CASSHLSGELFF. The genes are TRBV4-2 and TRBJ2-2; D is unclear. The germline V gene encodes CDR1 LGHNA and CDR2 YNFKEQ. This CDR3 has 12 amino acids. Trimming cost V 3 bases and J 6 bases, with 5 bases left between them.

This clonotype was counted many times. This sequence joins TRBV11-2 and TRBJ2-3; 9 nucleotides line up with TRBD1. The V gene's germline CDR1 is SGHAT and CDR2 FQNNGV. The CDR3 contains 16 residues. V dropped 8 bases and J dropped 0; count of bases not matched to a gene: 9. This CDR3 reads CASADRGSASTDTQYF. DNA for the CDR3: TGTGCCAGCGCTGACAGGGGGTCGGCCAGCACAGATACGCAGTATTTT.

This clonotype was seen ten or more times. This sequence joins TRBV7-2 and TRBJ1-5; a weak D match, TRBD1 (5 bases). The CDR3 extends over 12 amino acids. CDR1 SGHTA and CDR2 FQGNSA come from the germline V gene. With 5 bases removed from V and 11 bases from J, the gap between germline ends came to 13 bases. As DNA, the CDR3 is TGTGCCAGCAGCGCCGACAGCTCGGCCCAGCATTTT. Translation gives CASSADSSAQHF.

The V gene is TRBV5-1, the J gene TRBJ2-7; 7 nucleotides line up with TRBD2. Trimming removed 1 base from V and 2 bases from J; junction bases left unmatched: 0. This CDR3 contains 13 residues. CDR1 SGHRS and CDR2 YFSETQ come from the germline V gene. The CDR3 is CASSLLAAYEQYF. The CDR3 nucleotides read TGCGCCAGCAGCTTGCTAGCGGCCTACGAGCAGTACTTC. The whole variable domain, filled in from reference TRBV5-1 and TRBJ2-7, reads KAGVTQTPRYLIKTRGQQVTLSCSPISGHRSVSWYQQTPGQGLQFLFEYFSETQRNKGNFPGRFSGRQFSNSRSEMNVSTLELGDSALYLCASSLLAAYEQYFGPGTRLTVT.

This clonotype occurred many times. The J gene is TRBJ2-7, the V gene TRBV7-3; 10 bases agree with TRBD1. After removal of 4 bases from V and 0 bases from J, the junction contained 6 bases not matched to a gene. The CDR3 has 16 amino acids. Germline values: CDR1 SGHTA, CDR2 FQGTGA. CDR3 DNA sequence: TGTGCCAGCAGCTACCCGGGACAGGGGAGCTCCTACGAGCAGTACTTC. Translation: CASSYPGQGSSYEQYF.

The sample holds a few counts of this clonotype. The chain recombines TRBV6-5 with TRBJ1-5; weak D call: TRBD1 (5 bases). From germline, CDR1 is MNHEY and CDR2 SVGAGI. This CDR3 is built from 15 residues. Trimming cost V 6 bases and J 2 bases, with 14 bases left between them. The CDR3 sequence: CASRQGVDGNQPQHF. CDR3 DNA sequence: TGTGCCAGCAGGCAGGGCGTCGACGGCAATCAGCCCCAGCATTTT.

The table lists this clonotype with many counts. The V gene is TRBV20-1, the J gene TRBJ2-2; 8 nucleotides line up with TRBD2. CDR3 size: 15 residues. V shed 6 bases and J 4 bases; nucleotides not matched to a gene: 10. Germline V gene lookup returns CDR1 DFQATT and CDR2 SNEGSKA (reference sequence). The DNA for the CDR3 is TGCAGTGCCCTAAGGGGGACTAGTCTCACCGGGGAGCTGTTTTTT. As protein: CSALRGTSLTGELFF.

In its sample, this clonotype was seen many times. The CDR3 protein is CASSSGTSGIGEQFF. CDR3 DNA: TGCGCCAGCAGTTCCGGGACTAGCGGTATCGGTGAGCAGTTCTTC. V usage is TRBV5-1 and J usage is TRBJ2-1; TRBD2 matches 11 bases. The CDR3 runs to 15 residues. Germline V CDR1 and CDR2: SGHRS, YFSETQ. Unmatched junction bases numbered 10, after V lost 5 bases and J lost 9 bases.

This clonotype was seen repeatedly, ten times or more. V is TRBV11-2 and J is TRBJ2-3, with 10 bases identical to TRBD1. The CDR3 consists of 16 residues. CDR1 and CDR2 (germline): SGHAT, FQNNGV. The ends lost 4 bases at V and 3 bases at J; junction bases unmatched: 7. The CDR3 bases are TGTGCCAGCAGCTCCCGCGGGACAGGGGAGACAGATACGCAGTATTTT. It translates to CASSSRGTGETDTQYF.

The table lists this clonotype with many counts. The CDR3 loop reads CASKGYTGELFF. The CDR3 DNA reads TGTGCCAGCAAGGGATACACCGGGGAGCTGTTTTTT. The chain uses TRBV6-2 or TRBV6-3 and TRBJ2-2; D unclear. From germline, CDR1 is MNHEY and CDR2 SVGEGT. V lost 7 bases to trimming and J lost 3 bases, with 6 bases between them. The CDR3 spans 12 residues.

This clonotype occurred many times. The chain carries TRBV5-1 and TRBJ1-1, with D unclear. CDR1 and CDR2 (germline): SGHRS, YFSETQ. V was shortened by 2 bases and J by 7 bases, with 18 bases between the two germline ends. CDR3 length: 15 residues. The CDR3 DNA sequence: TGCGCCAGCAGCTTAGCAGCCCATAGACTAATTGAAGCTTTCTTT. Translating gives CASSLAAHRLIEAFF.

This clonotype was recorded a few times. This chain links TRBV19 with TRBJ1-1; D is perhaps TRBD1 (6 bases). CDR1 and CDR2 (germline): LNHDA, SQIVND (reference sequence). The CDR3 length is 11 residues. The V and J ends lost 6 bases and 6 bases respectively, with 8 bases between them. Here the CDR3 reads CASSQGSEAFF. The CDR3 DNA reads TGTGCCAGTAGCCAGGGGTCTGAAGCTTTCTTT.

This clonotype appeared many times. The chain has TRBV19 and TRBJ1-5; 9 positions agree with TRBD1. The CDR3 extends over 15 amino acids. The junction had 7 bases not matched to a gene; V was cut back by 5 bases and J by 5 bases. In germline, CDR1 is LNHDA, CDR2 SQIVND (reference sequence). In DNA, the CDR3 is TGTGCCAGTAGTTCCCGGACAGGGGTCCATCAGCCCCAGCATTTT. Amino acids: CASSSRTGVHQPQHF.

This clonotype was counted many times. The V gene is TRBV6-6, the J gene TRBJ2-7; weak D call: TRBD1 (7 bases). This CDR3 spans 14 amino acids. From germline, CDR1 is MNHNY and CDR2 SVGAGI (reference sequence). Trimming took 5 bases from V and 1 from J, leaving 12 bases between them. The chain's CDR3 is CASSAQGGSYEQYF. The CDR3 DNA is TGTGCCAGCAGTGCCCAGGGGGGTTCCTACGAGCAGTACTTC.

This clonotype has at least ten counts. The rearrangement joins TRBV5-5 to TRBJ2-3; D not certain. The CDR3 contains 14 residues. The germline V gene has CDR1 SGHKS and CDR2 YYEKEE (reference sequence). V was pared by 4 bases and J by 13 bases, with 22 bases between. In nucleotides, the CDR3 is TGTGCCAGCAGCCTCGGAGTAGGCAGTCACCCTGAGTATTTT. Translated: CASSLGVGSHPEYF.